A single sample is the source of the 29 T cell receptor beta chains below, sequenced in a study of blood T cell repertoires in COVID-19. The data were produced by immunoSEQ multiplex PCR, yet TCRdb's version contains in-frame clones alone and is incomplete. The sample lists a few hundred thousand clones, 90% to 95% occurring once. The sequenced sample was PBMCs or T cells enriched from blood (not recorded which). These receptors all stem from a middle-aged woman who had been exposed to COVID-19.

The J gene is TRBJ2-1, the V gene TRBV18; the D gene is possibly TRBD2 (5 bases). V lost 6 bases and J lost 5, with 14 bases in between. This CDR3 contains 14 residues. Germline V CDR1 and CDR2: KGHSH, LQKENI. CDR3 DNA: TGTGCCAGCTCTCCTAAAGCGAGGGACAATGAGCAGTTCTTC. Translation: CASSPKARDNEQFF.

This clone is a singleton in its sample. The rearrangement joins TRBV6-5 to TRBJ1-2; D is undetermined. The CDR3 contains 14 residues. The germline V gene has CDR1 MNHEY and CDR2 SVGAGI. V dropped 0 bases and J dropped 4 bases, with 9 bases sitting between them. In DNA, the CDR3 is TGTGCCAGCAGTTACTCGCGCGGAGTCTATGGCTACACCTTC. This codes for CASSYSRGVYGYTF.

This chain uses TRBV19 with TRBJ1-4; perhaps TRBD1 as D (6 bases). CDR3 length equals 13 residues. Germline CDR1 reads LNHDA; CDR2 reads SQIVND (reference sequence). The V gene lost 9 bases and the J gene lost 5 bases, with 13 bases spanning the gap. The CDR3 spells CASRRTGNEKLFF. The CDR3 bases are TGTGCCAGCAGACGAACAGGGAATGAAAAACTGTTTTTT.

This chain joins TRBV7-2 and TRBJ1-2, with D possibly matching TRBD1 (6 bases). Trimming stripped 8 bases from V and 4 bases from J, with 14 bases between. The CDR3 consists of 13 residues. The germline V gene encodes CDR1 SGHTA and CDR2 FQGNSA. This CDR3 is CASRPGGGYGYTF. The CDR3 bases are TGTGCCAGCCGTCCGGGGGGCGGCTATGGCTACACCTTC.

The chain combines TRBV21-1 with TRBJ2-7; the DNA was not used to check the table's D call, TRBD2. TRBV21-1 is marked as a pseudogene. This CDR3 contains 9 residues. For the CDR3, the DNA is TGTGCCAGCCCCGTCGGTGCGTACTTC. Translating it yields CASPVGAYF.

The CDR3 coding sequence is TGTGCCAGCAGTGAAGCGCGTACGGGAGGGAAGTTCTTC. Translated: CASSEARTGGKFF. This chain connects TRBV2 to TRBJ2-1; 8 nucleotides line up with TRBD2. The CDR3 consists of 13 residues. The trim removed 0 bases at V and 14 bases at J, leaving 6 bases unmatched. The germline V gene encodes CDR1 SNHLY and CDR2 FYNNEI.

V and J are TRBV7-9 and TRBJ1-2, with a weak D call TRBD1 (6 bases). Germline-derived CDR1 and CDR2 are SEHNR and FQNEAQ (reference sequence). The CDR3 sequence is 16 residues long. V was pared by 0 bases and J by 6 bases, with 17 bases between. The CDR3 protein is CASSLAGSGGAHGYTF. In DNA form, the CDR3 reads TGTGCCAGCAGCTTAGCGGGGTCTGGGGGCGCCCATGGCTACACCTTC.

This chain joins TRBV5-1 and TRBJ2-1, with TRBD2 matching over 15 bases. Germline V gene sequence: CDR1 SGHRS, CDR2 YFSETQ. The J segment lost 6 bases and the V segment lost 4 bases, leaving 5 bases of the junction unmatched. CDR3 length equals 16 residues. The CDR3 is CASSRTSGRASNEQFF. CDR3 in DNA: TGCGCCAGCAGCCGGACTAGCGGGAGGGCGTCCAATGAGCAGTTCTTC.

This clone turned up a few times. CDR3: CASSGLVGEAFF. In nucleotides, the CDR3 is TGTGCCAGCAGTGGGTTAGTGGGCGAAGCTTTCTTT. The rearrangement joins TRBV28 to TRBJ1-1, with unresolved D. The germline V and J ends were trimmed by 5 bases and 8 bases, with 12 bases remaining between them. Germline loops: CDR1 MDHEN, CDR2 SYDVKM. This CDR3 spans 12 amino acids.

The gene calls are TRBV5-1 and TRBJ2-1; TRBD1 agrees at 8 bases. In germline, CDR1 is SGHRS, CDR2 YFSETQ. V lost 4 bases to trimming and J lost 2 bases; unmatched junction nucleotides: 8. The CDR3 is 16 amino acids. CDR3 amino acids: CASSPLQGATYNEQFF. CDR3 nucleotides: TGCGCCAGCAGCCCCCTCCAGGGGGCTACCTACAATGAGCAGTTCTTC.

This CDR3 reads CASSIGGQGSAGKLFF. The DNA of the CDR3 is TGTGCCAGTAGTATAGGGGGACAGGGCTCAGCCGGAAAACTGTTTTTT. V is TRBV19 and J is TRBJ1-4; 9 bases agree with TRBD1. V dropped 1 base and J dropped 10; count of bases not matched to a gene: 10. The CDR3 is 16 residues long. Germline CDR1 and CDR2: LNHDA and SQIVND (reference sequence).

The chain combines TRBV19 with TRBJ2-7, with 7 bases matching TRBD1. The CDR3 loop spans 15 amino acids. Germline V gene sequence: CDR1 LNHDA, CDR2 SQIVND (reference sequence). The V segment lost 4 bases and the J segment 0 bases; nucleotides outside the gene matches: 6. DNA of the CDR3: TGTGCCAGTAGTAACACAGGGGTCAGCTCCTACGAGCAGTACTTC. Encoded protein: CASSNTGVSSYEQYF.

This chain connects TRBV7-3 to TRBJ2-7, with 8 bases aligning to TRBD2. The ends lost 2 bases at V and 8 bases at J; junction bases unmatched: 5. Germline V gives CDR1 SGHTA, CDR2 FQGTGA. There are 13 residues in the CDR3. The CDR3 here is CASSLATSGKQYF. The CDR3 DNA sequence: TGTGCCAGCAGCTTAGCAACTAGCGGAAAGCAGTACTTC.

The CDR3 DNA is TGTGCCAGCAGCTTTGGGGACAGGGGGAATGAAAAACTGTTTTTT. Translation gives CASSFGDRGNEKLFF. The chain couples TRBV7-9 to TRBJ1-4, with TRBD1 matching 11 bases. The CDR3 extends over 15 amino acids. Germline trimming cut 3 bases from V and 5 bases from J; bases unmatched to any gene: 2. The germline CDR1 and CDR2 sequences are SEHNR and FQNEAQ (reference sequence).

The V call is TRBV14, the J call TRBJ2-6; tentative D call: TRBD1 (6 bases). The CDR3 totals 16 residues. CDR1 SGHDN and CDR2 FVKESK come from the germline V gene. V was shortened by 5 bases and J by 4 bases, with 15 bases between the two germline ends. CDR3 coding DNA: TGTGCCAGCAGCACAGACAGGACCCAAGGGGCCAACGTCCTGACTTTC. Its protein is CASSTDRTQGANVLTF.

This chain uses TRBV19 with TRBJ2-6; D is undetermined. Looked up from germline, CDR1 is LNHDA and CDR2 is SQIVND (reference sequence). The CDR3 length is 15 residues. With 7 bases removed from V and 0 bases from J, the gap between germline ends came to 10 bases. This CDR3 reads CASITHSSGANVLTF. The CDR3 coding sequence is TGTGCCAGTATCACACACAGCTCTGGGGCCAACGTCCTGACTTTC.

This chain uses TRBV7-9 with TRBJ1-6; TRBD1 aligns across 7 bases. From germline, CDR1 is SEHNR and CDR2 FQNEAQ (reference sequence). Unmatched junction bases numbered 3, after V lost 5 bases and J lost 5 bases. The CDR3 length is 14 residues. The CDR3 sequence is CASSTGTDNSPLHF. The CDR3 DNA sequence: TGTGCCAGCAGCACCGGGACAGATAATTCACCCCTCCACTTT.

Concerning this clone itself: Compared with germline, one end of the junction differs, possibly owing to a read error. The rearrangement joins TRBV27 to TRBJ2-7, with D possibly matching TRBD1 (7 bases). Germline CDR1 MNHEY, CDR2 SMNVEV (reference sequence). The CDR3 length is 13 residues. CDR3 bases: TGTGCCAGCAGTTGGACGCGGGACAGTGTCAGAAACTTC. Its translation: CASSWTRDSVRNF.

The chain joins TRBV2 to TRBJ2-4; 13 bases map to TRBD2. This CDR3 is 16 amino acids long. The germline gives CDR1 SNHLY, CDR2 FYNNEI. V dropped 10 bases and J dropped 1; count of bases not matched to a gene: 7. The CDR3 protein is CANRETSGGAKNIQYF. The CDR3 region has the DNA TGTGCCAACAGAGAGACTAGCGGGGGGGCCAAAAACATTCAGTACTTC.

The rearrangement links TRBV29-1 to TRBJ2-3; D remains unclear. The CDR3 has 15 amino acids. Trimming took off 7 bases at V and 1 base at J, with 18 bases between the two ends. The V gene's germline CDR1 is SQVTM and CDR2 ANQGSEA. CDR3 nucleotides: TGCAGCGCTACGTCCCCCGCAAGCGGCACAGATACGCAGTATTTT. Its protein is CSATSPASGTDTQYF.

The chain combines TRBV11-1 with TRBJ2-3; no firm D call. Per the germline V gene, CDR1 is SGHAT and CDR2 is FQDESV (reference sequence). Trimming took 5 bases from V and 5 from J, leaving 8 bases between them. This CDR3 is 12 amino acids long. The CDR3 loop is CASSGGRDTQYF. The CDR3 DNA follows: TGTGCCAGCAGCGGCGGCAGAGATACGCAGTATTTT.

V and J are TRBV19 and TRBJ2-4, with unresolved D. V was shortened by 3 bases and J by 2 bases, with 14 bases between the two germline ends. There are 16 residues in the CDR3. Germline V CDR1 and CDR2: LNHDA, SQIVND (reference sequence). As DNA, the CDR3 is TGTGCCAGTAGTATTGTAGGCGAGAGGACCAAAAACATTCAGTACTTC. Amino acids: CASSIVGERTKNIQYF. The full variable domain, rest sourced from reference TRBV19 and TRBJ2-4, is DGGITQSPKYLFRKEGQNVTLSCEQNLNHDAMYWYRQDPGQGLRLIYYSQIVNDFQKGDIAEGYSVSREKKESFPLTVTSAQKNPTAFYLCASSIVGERTKNIQYFGAGTRLSVL.

The table lists this clone with a count of one. The V gene is TRBV6-5, the J gene TRBJ2-1; a weak D match, TRBD1 (6 bases). V was clipped by 4 bases and J by 3 bases, with 13 bases between them. CDR1 is MNHEY, CDR2 SVGAGI, per germline. CDR3 length equals 15 residues. Written as DNA, the CDR3 is TGTGCCAGCAGTTTACAGGAAGGGGGCTACAATGAGCAGTTCTTC. Amino acid sequence: CASSLQEGGYNEQFF.

This chain links TRBV5-1 with TRBJ2-1; D may be TRBD1 (6 bases). This CDR3 has 16 residues. The V end was cut by 2 bases, the J end by 5 bases, with 17 bases between. Germline V CDR1 and CDR2: SGHRS, YFSETQ. In nucleotides, the CDR3 is TGCGCCAGCAGCTTCGACCTTGACAGGCCTAACAATGAGCAGTTCTTC. Amino acids: CASSFDLDRPNNEQFF.

The chain joins TRBV11-2 to TRBJ2-6; D uncertain. The V end lost 1 base, the J end lost 1 base, and 8 bases lay between the germline ends. The germline V gene encodes CDR1 SGHAT and CDR2 FQNNGV. The CDR3 has 16 amino acids. The CDR3 DNA is TGTGCCAGCAGCTTAGGGCGAGGATCTGGGGCCAACGTCCTGACTTTC. Translating gives CASSLGRGSGANVLTF. Together with reference TRBV11-2 and TRBJ2-6, the CDR3 gives the full variable domain: EAGVAQSPRYKIIEKRQSVAFWCNPISGHATLYWYQQILGQGPKLLIQFQNNGVVDDSQLPKDRFSAERLKGVDSTLKIQPAKLEDSAVYLCASSLGRGSGANVLTFGAGSRLTVL.

V is TRBV29-1 and J is TRBJ1-2, with 9 bases aligning to TRBD1. The CDR3 loop spans 13 amino acids. J gave up 12 bases and V 4 bases, and 12 bases lay outside the gene matches. Germline assignment: CDR1 SQVTM and CDR2 ANQGSEA. This CDR3 is CSVVGGTGRGDTF. CDR3 DNA: TGCAGCGTTGTAGGTGGGACAGGGAGAGGGGACACCTTC.

The chain uses TRBV15 and TRBJ1-5; 9 nucleotides agree with TRBD1. The CDR3 totals 20 residues. The germline CDR1 and CDR2 sequences are LNHNV and YYDKDF (reference sequence). J was trimmed by 3 bases and V by 5 bases; bases with no gene match: 20. CDR3: CATSGRRGQGRVMVNQPQHF. In DNA form, the CDR3 reads TGTGCCACCAGCGGTCGTCGGGGACAGGGAAGGGTCATGGTCAATCAGCCCCAGCATTTT.

This clone was seen just once. The chain links TRBV2 to TRBJ1-2; no clear D. The CDR3 spans 13 residues. Germline V gives CDR1 SNHLY, CDR2 FYNNEI. V lost 7 bases, J lost 7 bases, and 16 bases lay in between. CDR3 nucleotide sequence: TGTGCCAGCACCGGGCCCGTCGAGGGTGGCTACACCTTC. This translates into CASTGPVEGGYTF.

The rearrangement uses TRBV27 and TRBJ1-2; maybe TRBD1 (5 bases). CDR3 length: 14 residues. CDR1 is MNHEY, CDR2 SMNVEV, per germline (reference sequence). The V gene lost 7 bases and the J gene lost 8 bases, with 20 bases spanning the gap. The CDR3 loop reads CASKKGLSHLGYTF. For the CDR3, the DNA is TGTGCCAGCAAAAAGGGGCTGTCCCACCTAGGCTACACCTTC.